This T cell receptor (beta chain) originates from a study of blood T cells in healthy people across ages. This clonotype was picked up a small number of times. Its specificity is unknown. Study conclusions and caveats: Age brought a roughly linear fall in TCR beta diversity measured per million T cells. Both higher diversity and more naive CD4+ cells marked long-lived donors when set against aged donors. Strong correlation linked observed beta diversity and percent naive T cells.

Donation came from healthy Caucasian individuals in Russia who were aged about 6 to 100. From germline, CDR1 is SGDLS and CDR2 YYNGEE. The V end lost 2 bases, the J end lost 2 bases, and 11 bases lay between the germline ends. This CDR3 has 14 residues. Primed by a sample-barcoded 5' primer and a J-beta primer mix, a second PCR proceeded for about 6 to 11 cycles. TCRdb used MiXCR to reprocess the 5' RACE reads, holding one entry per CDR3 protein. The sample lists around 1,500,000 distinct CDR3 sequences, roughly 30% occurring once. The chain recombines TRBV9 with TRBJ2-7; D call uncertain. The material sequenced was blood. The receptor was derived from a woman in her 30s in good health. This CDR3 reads CASSVVDNPYEQYF. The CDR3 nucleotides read TGTGCCAGCAGCGTTGTTGACAACCCCTACGAGCAGTACTTC.